Sequencing of this T cell receptor beta chain was carried out in a study of T cells after yellow fever vaccination. Broader study findings: Contamination of FACS-sorted repertoires by abundant clonotypes from the bulk population could occur. A minor fraction of clonotypes spanned both CD4 and CD8 compartments. The booster response re-showed most primary clones: approximately 97% CD4, approximately 90% CD8.

This clonotype was detected a few times. Antigen unknown. The trim removed 1 base at V and 8 bases at J, leaving 6 bases unmatched. Germline loops: CDR1 MGHRA, CDR2 YSYEKL. This CDR3 region has 14 residues. UMIs and a universal primer site were added when TCR cDNA was made by 5'RACE template switching. Each CDR3 protein is one row after TCRdb ran MiXCR on the 5' RACE reads. The sample contains some 400,000 distinct CDR3 sequences, around a sixth of which appear only once. This material consisted of PBMCs, taken before the yellow fever booster vaccination. The sequence came from a young man who received the YFV17D yellow fever vaccine. This rearrangement joins TRBV4-1 to TRBJ1-2; 8 bases match TRBD1. CDR3 nucleotides: TGCGCCAGCAGCCAAGGCCAGGGGGCGCGGGGCTACACCTTC. This gives the protein CASSQGQGARGYTF.